The clone carrying this T cell receptor (beta chain) was picked up a small number of times. Both 60 Vbeta primers and 13 Jbeta primers went into the PCR. Produced via immunoSEQ multiplex PCR; TCRdb's table is partial and in-frame only. The data contain roughly 180,000 clones, under 9.5% of them singletons. The sample originates from a study of cytomegalovirus exposure and HLA in healthy donors. Overall study context: Earlier results showed roughly 110 million unique TCR beta sequences derived from approximately 170 million T cells.

Germline V CDR1 and CDR2: SQVTM, ANQGSEA. With V trimmed by 7 bases and J by 5 bases, 12 bases remained unmatched. This CDR3 spans 14 amino acids. The chain is built from TRBV29-1 and TRBJ2-5, with 8 bases identical to TRBD1. The sample taken for sequencing was PBMCs. The clonotype originates from a woman under 40 in good health and CMV-seropositive. The CDR3 sequence: CSATDRGGLETQYF. CDR3 DNA: TGCAGCGCTACCGACAGGGGCGGGCTTGAGACCCAGTACTTC.